This T cell receptor beta chain was found in a study of regulatory T cells in long-lasting Graves disease. Time point meaning: newly diagnosed GD, antithyroid drugs for less than 3 months. Extracted RNA from PBMCs served as the source of the TCR library. General study findings and limits: Favored gene segments in persistent disease were TRBV28, TRBJ1-2 and TRBJ2-5. Persistent patients shared more public clonotypes (around 2,500) than newly diagnosed patients (about 940).

The authors built TCR beta libraries using iRepertoire HTBI primers and Arm-PCR of CDR3 regions. TCRdb processed the multiplex PCR reads anew with MiXCR; each CDR3 protein has one entry. The sample holds about 420,000 distinct CDR3 sequences; 15% to 20% are singletons and the top ten take less than 30%. V trimming: 6 bases; J trimming: 3 bases; junction bases outside the gene matches: 4. There are 15 residues in the CDR3. CDR1 is MNHNS and CDR2 is SASEGT in the germline V gene. This clonotype has a count of ten or more. The antigen remains undetermined. The data also belong to a second study, concerning T cells in Graves' hyperthyroidism and ophthalmopathy. From that study: On the basis of clinical symptoms, serum thyroxine and TRAb, thyroid ultrasound and orbital computed tomography, diagnoses were made.

The sequencing here drew on peripheral blood mononuclear cells (PBMCs), taken at new diagnosis, from a patient treated with antithyroid drugs. This sequence was found in a woman between 18 and 29 years old with Graves disease. This chain connects TRBV6-1 to TRBJ2-2, with 10 bases that match TRBD1. The CDR3 nucleotides are TGTGCCAGCAGCCTCGGGACAGGGGACACCGGGGAGCTGTTTTTT. Its translation is CASSLGTGDTGELFF.